The source of this T cell receptor (beta chain) is a study of blood T cell dynamics during melanoma immunotherapy. Assay: immunoSEQ multiplex PCR; the TCRdb copy retains only in-frame clones and omits some. The sample lists 3,500 to 4,000 clones, approximately 97% occurring once. Time point in this sample: pre-treatment baseline. This TCR was recovered from a human donor with melanoma. Material: effector memory CD8+ T cells from blood, obtained from a patient treated with checkpoint blockade.

Here the CDR3 DNA reads TGTGCCAGCAGGCCGGGACAGGGCCACAATGAGCAGTTCTTC. Translated, it gives CASRPGQGHNEQFF. This rearrangement joins TRBV28 to TRBJ2-1, with TRBD1 matching over 9 bases. Germline-derived CDR1 and CDR2 are MDHEN and SYDVKM. With V trimmed by 6 bases and J by 5 bases, 5 bases remained unmatched. This CDR3 is 14 amino acids long.